These 32 T cell receptor beta chains were sequenced from one sample in a study of blood T cell repertoires in COVID-19. The assay was immunoSEQ multiplex PCR, and TCRdb's table has in-frame clones only and misses some. The sample has about 230,000 clones, about 84% seen once; the top ten hold roughly 8%. The sequencing sample was made of peripheral blood. Source of these receptors: a woman aged 80 or older with acute or convalescent COVID-19.

This clone appeared once. The genes are TRBV15 and TRBJ2-1; D is perhaps TRBD2 (6 bases). This CDR3 has 16 residues. Trimming removed 1 base at V and 0 bases at J, with 10 bases between. Germline V gene data show CDR1 as LNHNV and CDR2 as YYDKDF (reference sequence). CDR3 residues: CATSRGRAGSYNEQFF. CDR3 coding DNA: TGTGCCACCAGCAGAGGAAGAGCGGGCTCCTACAATGAGCAGTTCTTC.

The chain joins TRBV7-9 to TRBJ1-1; 7 nucleotides align to TRBD1. The germline CDR1 and CDR2 sequences are SEHNR and FQNEAQ (reference sequence). Trimming removed 5 bases from V and 4 bases from J; junction bases left unmatched: 7. The CDR3 sequence is 14 residues long. CDR3 DNA sequence: TGTGCCAGCAGCCCAGGGCGGGACAGCACTGAAGCTTTCTTT. It is translated as CASSPGRDSTEAFF.

This clone was seen a handful of times. CDR3 coding DNA: TGTGCCAGCAGTCCCCACGGACAGGGATATGGCTACACCTTC. Protein sequence: CASSPHGQGYGYTF. This chain uses TRBV27 with TRBJ1-2; TRBD1 matches 8 bases. Germline trimming cut 5 bases from V and 5 bases from J; bases unmatched to any gene: 7. The CDR3 covers 14 residues. Germline CDR1 is MNHEY and CDR2 is SMNVEV (reference sequence).

The rearrangement uses TRBV20-1 and TRBJ1-1; D uncertain. Looked up from germline, CDR1 is DFQATT and CDR2 is SNEGSKA (reference sequence). V lost 6 bases to trimming and J lost 13 bases, with 18 bases between them. The CDR3 spans 11 residues. The CDR3 bases are TGCAGTGCCCCAGCGCCGGGTAGAGATTTCTTT. The encoded protein is CSAPAPGRDFF.

This clone was seen at least ten times. The chain links TRBV2 to TRBJ2-1; a possible D gene is TRBD2 (7 bases). Germline CDR1 and CDR2: SNHLY and FYNNEI. The CDR3 has 14 amino acids. V lost 2 bases and J 8 bases, leaving 13 bases between the germline ends. Written as DNA, the CDR3 is TGTGCCAGCAGTGAAAGGGGGGGAGTCTATGAGCAGTTCTTC. It encodes CASSERGGVYEQFF. Complete variable domain (other parts from reference TRBV2 and TRBJ2-1): EPEVTQTPSHQVTQMGQEVILRCVPISNHLYFYWYRQILGQKVEFLVSFYNNEISEKSEIFDDQFSVERPDGSNFTLKIRSTKLEDSAMYFCASSERGGVYEQFFGPGTRLTVL.

The rearrangement joins TRBV18 to TRBJ1-1, with TRBD1 matching over 9 bases. V shed 5 bases, J shed 0 bases, and the junction held 7 bases outside the gene matches. The germline V gene encodes CDR1 KGHSH and CDR2 LQKENI. The CDR3 is 16 residues long. The DNA for the CDR3 is TGTGCCAGCTCAGCCGGGACAGGGACTTTGAACACTGAAGCTTTCTTT. Translated, it gives CASSAGTGTLNTEAFF.

This clone showed up just once. The rearrangement joins TRBV5-1 to TRBJ1-4; 9 bases map to TRBD1. CDR3 length: 19 amino acids. The junction had 14 bases not matched to a gene; V was cut back by 4 bases and J by 1 base. Looked up from germline, CDR1 is SGHRS and CDR2 is YFSETQ. The chain's CDR3 is CASSAGQGQNRGTNEKLFF. The CDR3 nucleotides read TGCGCCAGCAGCGCCGGACAGGGGCAAAACCGGGGAACTAATGAAAAACTGTTTTTT.

The chain carries TRBV5-3 and TRBJ2-1; the match to TRBD2 covers 14 bases. TRBV5-3 is recorded as an ORF, its role being uncertain. Trimming at V came to 4 bases and at J to 6 bases, leaving 3 bases not matched to a gene. There are 15 residues in the CDR3. As DNA, the CDR3 is TGTGCCAGAAGCCTCGGACTAGCGGGGGGCAATGAGCAGTTCTTC. It translates to CARSLGLAGGNEQFF.

The J gene is TRBJ1-4, the V gene TRBV25-1; 10 bases fit TRBD1. This CDR3 is built from 17 residues. Germline values: CDR1 MGHDK, CDR2 SYGVNS. J gave up 10 bases and V 1 base, and 12 bases lay outside the gene matches. The CDR3 nucleotides are TGTGCCAGCAGTGAATCTGGGGGACAGGGGATATTAGGAAAACTGTTTTTT. Translating it yields CASSESGGQGILGKLFF.

The V gene is TRBV7-2, the J gene TRBJ1-1; 8 bases agree with TRBD1. Trimming removed 5 bases from V and 1 base from J; junction bases left unmatched: 9. Germline V gene data show CDR1 as SGHTA and CDR2 as FQGNSA. The CDR3 covers 16 residues. CDR3 DNA sequence: TGTGCCAGCAGCCTCAATACCGGGACAGGGAACACTGAAGCTTTCTTT. It specifies CASSLNTGTGNTEAFF. The full variable domain, completed using reference TRBV7-2 and TRBJ1-1, is GAGVSQSPSNKVTEKGKDVELRCDPISGHTALYWYRQSLGQGLEFLIYFQGNSAPDKSGLPSDRFSAERTGGSVSTLTIQRTQQEDSAVYLCASSLNTGTGNTEAFFGQGTRLTVV.

The genes are TRBV5-1 and TRBJ2-7; TRBD1 matches 7 bases. With V trimmed by 0 bases and J by 4 bases, 10 bases remained unmatched. The CDR3 runs to 16 residues. Germline values: CDR1 SGHRS, CDR2 YFSETQ. The CDR3 DNA is TGCGCCAGCAGCTTGGAGGGGCAGGGGGTTAGATACGAGCAGTACTTC. Translating it yields CASSLEGQGVRYEQYF.

This clone has just a few counts. The V gene is TRBV11-2, the J gene TRBJ2-7; possibly TRBD2 for D (5 bases). This CDR3 region has 16 residues. Between the trimmed V and J ends, which lost 5 bases and 2 bases, there was a span of 19 bases. From germline, CDR1 is SGHAT and CDR2 FQNNGV. The CDR3, as DNA: TGTGCCAGCAGCCCCAGCGGTGGTATCGGGACCTACGAGCAGTACTTC. This sequence encodes CASSPSGGIGTYEQYF.

The chain carries TRBV5-1 and TRBJ2-3; D remains unclear. The CDR3 length is 14 residues. The V gene's germline CDR1 is SGHRS and CDR2 YFSETQ. Between the trimmed V and J ends, which lost 1 base and 4 bases, there was a span of 10 bases. The CDR3 sequence is CASSLPLGSDTQYF. The CDR3, as DNA: TGCGCCAGCAGCTTGCCCCTAGGCTCAGATACGCAGTATTTT. Filled out from reference TRBV5-1 and TRBJ2-3, the complete variable domain reads KAGVTQTPRYLIKTRGQQVTLSCSPISGHRSVSWYQQTPGQGLQFLFEYFSETQRNKGNFPGRFSGRQFSNSRSEMNVSTLELGDSALYLCASSLPLGSDTQYFGPGTRLTVL.

The chain couples TRBV5-1 to TRBJ2-1, with 7 nucleotides matching TRBD1. J was trimmed by 9 bases and V by 2 bases; bases with no gene match: 5. CDR1 SGHRS and CDR2 YFSETQ come from the germline V gene. This CDR3 comprises 13 residues. In DNA, the CDR3 is TGCGCCAGCAGCTTTAACAGGGGTACTGAGCAGTTCTTC. This gives the protein CASSFNRGTEQFF.

The J gene is TRBJ2-7, the V gene TRBV19; 11 bases are a match to TRBD1. Losses at the gene ends were 8 bases for V and 3 bases for J; bases not matched to a gene: 6. The CDR3 loop spans 14 amino acids. Germline CDR1 and CDR2: LNHDA and SQIVND (reference sequence). The CDR3 is CASSDRGRLYEQYF. The CDR3 DNA reads TGTGCCAGTTCGGACAGGGGGCGCCTCTACGAGCAGTACTTC. Looking up the rest from reference TRBV19 and TRBJ2-7 gives the full variable domain: DGGITQSPKYLFRKEGQNVTLSCEQNLNHDAMYWYRQDPGQGLRLIYYSQIVNDFQKGDIAEGYSVSREKKESFPLTVTSAQKNPTAFYLCASSDRGRLYEQYFGPGTRLTVT.

The gene calls are TRBV19 and TRBJ1-2; tentative D call: TRBD1 (6 bases). Germline values: CDR1 LNHDA, CDR2 SQIVND (reference sequence). V lost 0 bases to trimming and J lost 6 bases, with 20 bases between them. This CDR3 comprises 17 residues. The DNA for the CDR3 is TGTGCCAGTAGTATAGATGGGACAACCTTTTTGATTGATGGCTACACCTTC. Translating it yields CASSIDGTTFLIDGYTF.

The chain joins TRBV11-1 to TRBJ1-3; TRBD1 matches at 8 bases. V dropped 4 bases and J dropped 0; count of bases not matched to a gene: 5. The germline V gene encodes CDR1 SGHAT and CDR2 FQDESV (reference sequence). There are 16 residues in the CDR3. CDR3 region: CASSSGQVFSGNTIYF. The CDR3 DNA sequence: TGTGCCAGCAGCTCGGGACAGGTGTTCTCTGGAAACACCATATATTTT.

The chain joins TRBV5-1 to TRBJ1-1; maybe TRBD1 (6 bases). Between the trimmed V and J ends, which lost 4 bases and 5 bases, there was a span of 15 bases. The CDR3 spans 14 residues. Germline lookup yields CDR1 SGHRS and CDR2 YFSETQ. CDR3 DNA: TGCGCCAGCAGCCACCAGGGGTCAGGGACTGAAGCTTTCTTT. It specifies CASSHQGSGTEAFF.

The chain carries TRBV5-1 and TRBJ1-2; 12 bases are shared with TRBD1. The CDR3 has 15 residues. CDR1 and CDR2 from the germline V gene are SGHRS and YFSETQ. Losses at the gene ends were 4 bases for V and 7 bases for J; bases not matched to a gene: 8. The CDR3: CASSAAGQGASGYTF. CDR3 bases: TGCGCCAGCAGCGCGGCGGGACAGGGGGCTTCTGGCTACACCTTC.

Concerning this clone itself: The sample carries other DNA sequences with the same CDR3. The chain is built from TRBV5-1 and TRBJ2-5; 7 bases match TRBD1. Germline V lookup: CDR1 SGHRS, CDR2 YFSETQ. The V and J ends lost 4 bases and 2 bases, in that order; junction bases with no gene match: 8. This CDR3 region has 15 residues. In nucleotides, the CDR3 is TGCGCCAGCAGCCCCGACAGGGTTGGGCAAGAGACCCAGTACTTC. It is translated as CASSPDRVGQETQYF.

The chain is built from TRBV6-5 and TRBJ2-5, with 8 bases fitting TRBD2. The CDR3 is 15 amino acids. Germline CDR1 reads MNHEY; CDR2 reads SVGAGI. The V and J ends lost 6 bases and 5 bases, in that order; junction bases with no gene match: 11. CDR3 coding DNA: TGTGCCAGCAGACGCGGACTAGCTCTTGTCGAGACCCAGTACTTC. This codes for CASRRGLALVETQYF.

The chain couples TRBV18 to TRBJ2-5; a possible D gene is TRBD1 (6 bases). V was clipped by 6 bases and J by 2 bases, with 19 bases between them. There are 16 residues in the CDR3. Germline CDR1 and CDR2: KGHSH and LQKENI. The chain's CDR3 is CASSQQGIDVQETQYF. As DNA, the CDR3 is TGTGCCAGCTCTCAACAGGGAATTGACGTTCAAGAGACCCAGTACTTC.

The chain employs TRBV29-1 and TRBJ2-3; 10 positions agree with TRBD2. This CDR3 is 14 amino acids long. J lost 9 bases, V lost 7 bases, and 13 bases had no gene match. Germline assignment: CDR1 SQVTM and CDR2 ANQGSEA. The CDR3 protein is CSEGASGSALTQYF. CDR3 bases: TGCAGCGAGGGGGCTAGCGGGAGCGCTCTGACGCAGTATTTT.

The chain employs TRBV12-3 or TRBV12-4 and TRBJ2-1, with D hard to call. Trimming removed 5 bases at V and 3 bases at J, with 5 bases between. This CDR3 spans 12 amino acids. This chain's CDR3 is CASSPYYNEQFF. The CDR3 coding sequence is TGTGCCAGCAGTCCTTACTACAATGAGCAGTTCTTC.

V usage is TRBV28 and J usage is TRBJ2-7; 7 nucleotides line up with TRBD2. V shed 6 bases, J shed 2 bases, and the junction held 10 bases outside the gene matches. Germline V gene sequence: CDR1 MDHEN, CDR2 SYDVKM. This CDR3 has 15 residues. CDR3: CASRERSGTAYEQYF. The CDR3 coding sequence is TGTGCCAGCAGGGAACGAAGCGGGACTGCCTACGAGCAGTACTTC.

The chain carries TRBV5-1 and TRBJ1-1; a possible D gene is TRBD1 (6 bases). Germline CDR1 is SGHRS and CDR2 is YFSETQ. This CDR3 comprises 16 residues. V lost 2 bases, J lost 4 bases, and 18 bases lay in between. CDR3 DNA: TGCGCCAGCAGCTTATCAGGCGGCGGGGGCATCACTGAAGCTTTCTTT. Protein sequence: CASSLSGGGGITEAFF.

This clone came up once. This chain links TRBV27 with TRBJ2-6; D uncertain. With 2 bases removed from V and 0 bases from J, the gap between germline ends came to 5 bases. Germline loops: CDR1 MNHEY, CDR2 SMNVEV (reference sequence). This CDR3 is 15 amino acids long. The CDR3 bases are TGTGCCAGCAGTTTAGTCCGCTCTGGGGCCAACGTCCTGACTTTC. As protein: CASSLVRSGANVLTF.

V is TRBV6-5 and J is TRBJ1-1; D might be TRBD1 (6 bases). Trimming cost V 5 bases and J 4 bases, with 14 bases left between them. CDR1 and CDR2 from the germline V gene are MNHEY and SVGAGI. The CDR3 length is 14 residues. CDR3 amino acids: CASSLEDRFTEAFF. CDR3 bases: TGTGCCAGCAGTCTTGAAGACAGGTTCACTGAAGCTTTCTTT.

Only a few counts were recorded for this clone. V is TRBV6-5 and J is TRBJ1-6, with 7 nucleotides matching TRBD1. V lost 5 bases and J lost 14; bases outside the gene matches: 12. Germline values: CDR1 MNHEY, CDR2 SVGAGI. This CDR3 has 14 amino acids. The CDR3: CASSTGVGLGTLHF. DNA of the CDR3: TGTGCCAGCAGTACAGGGGTCGGCTTAGGTACCCTCCACTTT.

This clone was counted once. This rearrangement joins TRBV2 to TRBJ1-2; D gene uncertain. CDR3 length: 13 residues. V dropped 3 bases and J dropped 4 bases, with 9 bases sitting between them. Germline lookup yields CDR1 SNHLY and CDR2 FYNNEI. The CDR3 loop is CASSEDLGYGYTF. Here the CDR3 DNA reads TGTGCCAGCAGTGAGGACTTGGGCTATGGCTACACCTTC.

V gene TRBV27 combines with J gene TRBJ2-7, with 7 nucleotides matching TRBD1. V trimming: 5 bases; J trimming: 2 bases; junction bases outside the gene matches: 6. This CDR3 region has 14 residues. Germline CDR1 reads MNHEY; CDR2 reads SMNVEV (reference sequence). The CDR3 here is CASSIRQGPYEQYF. CDR3 coding DNA: TGTGCCAGCAGTATACGACAGGGCCCCTACGAGCAGTACTTC.

V usage is TRBV5-1 and J usage is TRBJ1-1; D is possibly TRBD1 (5 bases). From germline, CDR1 is SGHRS and CDR2 YFSETQ. The CDR3 is made up of 12 amino acids. V gave up 7 bases and J gave up 10 bases, with 17 bases separating them. The CDR3 bases are TGCGCCAGCGGCGAAGGGTGGGGCGTAGCTTTCTTT. This gives the protein CASGEGWGVAFF. The full variable domain, with the rest looked up from reference TRBV5-1 and TRBJ1-1, is KAGVTQTPRYLIKTRGQQVTLSCSPISGHRSVSWYQQTPGQGLQFLFEYFSETQRNKGNFPGRFSGRQFSNSRSEMNVSTLELGDSALYLCASGEGWGVAFFGQGTRLTVV.